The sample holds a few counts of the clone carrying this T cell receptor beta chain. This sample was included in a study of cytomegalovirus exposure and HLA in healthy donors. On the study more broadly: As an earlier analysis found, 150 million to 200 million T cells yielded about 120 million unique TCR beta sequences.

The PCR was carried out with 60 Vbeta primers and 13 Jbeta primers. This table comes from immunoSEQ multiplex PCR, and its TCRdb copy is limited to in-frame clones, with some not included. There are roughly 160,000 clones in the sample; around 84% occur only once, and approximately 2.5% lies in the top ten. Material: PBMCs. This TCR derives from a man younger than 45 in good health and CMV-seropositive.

The CDR3 sequence: CASSRTGDSVEGYTF. For the CDR3, the DNA is TGTGCCAGCAGCCGAACAGGGGATAGCGTAGAAGGCTACACCTTC. The chain uses TRBV5-6 and TRBJ1-2; 7 nucleotides match TRBD1. Germline CDR1 and CDR2: SGHDT and YYEEEE. The CDR3 extends over 15 amino acids. V lost 4 bases and J lost 8; bases outside the gene matches: 14.